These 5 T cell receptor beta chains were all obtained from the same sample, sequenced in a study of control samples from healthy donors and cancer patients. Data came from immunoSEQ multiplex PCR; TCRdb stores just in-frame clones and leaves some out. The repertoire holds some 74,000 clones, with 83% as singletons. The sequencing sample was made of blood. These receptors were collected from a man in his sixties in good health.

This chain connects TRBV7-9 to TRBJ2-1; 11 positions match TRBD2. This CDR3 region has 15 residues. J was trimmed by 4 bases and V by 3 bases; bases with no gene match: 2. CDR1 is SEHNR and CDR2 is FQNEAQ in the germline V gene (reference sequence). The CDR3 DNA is TGTGCCAGCAGCTTGGGGACTAGCGGATACAATGAGCAGTTCTTC. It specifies CASSLGTSGYNEQFF.

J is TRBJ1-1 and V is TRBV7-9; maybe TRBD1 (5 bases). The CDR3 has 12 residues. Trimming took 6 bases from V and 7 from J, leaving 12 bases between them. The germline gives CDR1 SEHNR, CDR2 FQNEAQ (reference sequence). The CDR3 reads CASRQGVGEAFF. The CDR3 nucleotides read TGTGCCAGCAGGCAGGGTGTGGGTGAAGCTTTCTTT.

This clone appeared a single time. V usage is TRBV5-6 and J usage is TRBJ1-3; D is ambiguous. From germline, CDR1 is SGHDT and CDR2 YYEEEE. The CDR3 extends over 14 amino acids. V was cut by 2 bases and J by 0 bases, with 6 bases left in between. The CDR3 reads CASSFSSSGNTIYF. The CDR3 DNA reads TGTGCCAGCAGCTTCTCCTCCTCTGGAAACACCATATATTTT. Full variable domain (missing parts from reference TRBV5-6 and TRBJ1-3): DAGVTQSPTHLIKTRGQQVTLRCSPKSGHDTVSWYQQALGQGPQFIFQYYEEEERQRGNFPDRFSGHQFPNYSSELNVNALLLGDSALYLCASSFSSSGNTIYFGEGSWLTVV.

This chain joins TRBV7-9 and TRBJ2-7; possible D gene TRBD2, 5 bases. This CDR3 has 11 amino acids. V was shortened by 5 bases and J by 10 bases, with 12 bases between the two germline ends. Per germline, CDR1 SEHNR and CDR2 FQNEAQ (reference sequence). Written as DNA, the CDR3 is TGTGCCAGCAGCAGCTTGGGAGATCAGTACTTC. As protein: CASSSLGDQYF.

The CDR3 nucleotides read TGTGCCAGCAGCCTAGGACAGCCGAACACTGAAGCTTTCTTT. Amino acids: CASSLGQPNTEAFF. The V gene is TRBV9, the J gene TRBJ1-1; D is possibly TRBD1 (6 bases). The germline CDR1 and CDR2 sequences are SGDLS and YYNGEE. The CDR3 is 14 residues long. Trimming took 4 bases from V and 1 from J, leaving 11 bases between them.